The text below deals with one T cell receptor beta chain. Its specificity is not known. The CDR3 spans 13 residues. Trimming took 6 bases from V and 7 from J; bases not matched to a gene: 5. This entry comes from a study of post-analysis software for immune sequencing data. Unique molecular identifiers featured in each of the TCR beta cDNA libraries. TCRdb re-called the PCR reads with MiXCR, one entry per CDR3 protein. This table has about 620,000 distinct CDR3 sequences, around 40% appearing once. Study conclusions and caveats: By F measure, strong co-clustering occurred among samples prepared in the same batch. Among roughly five TRBV segments more frequent in patients than controls were TRBV5-6, TRBV5-1 and TRBV20-1.

J is TRBJ2-7 and V is TRBV12-3 or TRBV12-4, with 11 nucleotides matching TRBD2. The clonotype was recovered from a girl aged 5 to 17 with multiple sclerosis. Sequencing was done on a sample of blood. CDR3 region: CASRGLAVREQYF. As DNA, the CDR3 is TGTGCCAGCAGGGGACTAGCGGTTCGAGAGCAGTACTTC.